This is a list of T cell receptor beta chains from one sample in a study of post-analysis software for immune sequencing data. TCRdb ran MiXCR on the PCR reads and lists one entry per CDR3 protein. The repertoire holds roughly 600,000 distinct CDR3 sequences, with 44% as singletons. The sample taken for sequencing was blood. These receptors originate from a girl aged 10 to 17 with multiple sclerosis. Both conserved end residues are part of each CDR3. Fields, in order: CDR3 DNA, CDR3 protein, J gene, D gene, clone size, V gene. D genes are given only for firm matches. Some rows have no size entry. The others give once, few or many, or a class for an expanded clone.

CDR3 DNA: TGCAGTGCTAGAGTGCCCGGGAGGGCACACTACGAGCAGTACTTC; CDR3 protein: CSARVPGRAHYEQYF; J gene: TRBJ2-7; D gene: TRBD2; clone size: NA; V gene: TRBV20-1
CDR3 DNA: TGCAGTGCTAGCGGGAGCAGGGTCGAGACCCAGTACTTC; CDR3 protein: CSASGSRVETQYF; J gene: TRBJ2-5; D gene: NA; clone size: NA; V gene: TRBV20-1
CDR3 DNA: TGTGCCAGCAGTTTATGGGGGATCGAGACCCAGTACTTC; CDR3 protein: CASSLWGIETQYF; J gene: TRBJ2-5; D gene: NA; clone size: few; V gene: TRBV12-3/TRBV12-4
CDR3 DNA: TGTGCCAGCAGCCGAGGCGTGGGAGAGCAGTACTTC; CDR3 protein: CASSRGVGEQYF; J gene: TRBJ2-5; D gene: NA; clone size: few; V gene: TRBV12-3/TRBV12-4
CDR3 DNA: TGCGCCTGCAGGGCAGGGGAATATGGCTACACCTTC; CDR3 protein: CACRAGEYGYTF; J gene: TRBJ1-2; D gene: NA; clone size: NA; V gene: TRBV5-1
CDR3 DNA: TGTGCCAGCAGTTATACAGGGTCGGATGGCTACACCTTC; CDR3 protein: CASSYTGSDGYTF; J gene: TRBJ1-2; D gene: NA; clone size: few; V gene: TRBV12-3/TRBV12-4
CDR3 DNA: TGTGCCAGCAGTTTAGTAGGGGCGCGTGGCAATGAGCAGTTCTTC; CDR3 protein: CASSLVGARGNEQFF; J gene: TRBJ2-1; D gene: NA; clone size: few; V gene: TRBV12-3/TRBV12-4
CDR3 DNA: TGCGCCAGCAGCTTGGAGGGGTTTCTAACTGAAGCTTTCTTT; CDR3 protein: CASSLEGFLTEAFF; J gene: TRBJ1-1; D gene: NA; clone size: NA; V gene: TRBV5-1
CDR3 DNA: TGCGCCAGCAGCGGCCGGGAGGGTGCTGCAGCTAATGAAAAACTGTTTTTT; CDR3 protein: CASSGREGAAANEKLFF; J gene: TRBJ1-4; D gene: NA; clone size: NA; V gene: TRBV5-1
CDR3 DNA: TGTGCCAGCTCACCACCGGGGCCTCCCTTAAGCTCCTACGAGCAGTACTTC; CDR3 protein: CASSPPGPPLSSYEQYF; J gene: TRBJ2-7; D gene: NA; clone size: few; V gene: TRBV18
CDR3 DNA: TGCGCCAGCAGCCAAGGTCAGCACTATAATTCACCCCTCCACTTT; CDR3 protein: CASSQGQHYNSPLHF; J gene: TRBJ1-6; D gene: NA; clone size: NA; V gene: TRBV4-1
CDR3 DNA: TGCGCCAGCAGCTTGGCCGGGCCGTATAGCAATCAGCCCCAGCATTTT; CDR3 protein: CASSLAGPYSNQPQHF; J gene: TRBJ1-5; D gene: NA; clone size: NA; V gene: TRBV5-1
CDR3 DNA: TGTGCCATCAGTGAAAGCGGGGGGGCATTCGTTACAGATACGCAGTATTTT; CDR3 protein: CAISESGGAFVTDTQYF; J gene: TRBJ2-3; D gene: TRBD2; clone size: once; V gene: TRBV10-3
CDR3 DNA: TGTGCCAGCAGTCGCACTAGCGGGAGGGAGCAGTACTTC; CDR3 protein: CASSRTSGREQYF; J gene: TRBJ2-5; D gene: TRBD2; clone size: NA; V gene: TRBV12-3/TRBV12-4
CDR3 DNA: TGCGCCAGCAGCTTGATTCAGGGAATTAACACTGAAGCTTTCTTT; CDR3 protein: CASSLIQGINTEAFF; J gene: TRBJ1-1; D gene: NA; clone size: NA; V gene: TRBV5-1
CDR3 DNA: TGTGCCAGCAGTTTAAGCCCCCCCTATAGTGGGGAGACCCAGTACTTC; CDR3 protein: CASSLSPPYSGETQYF; J gene: TRBJ2-5; D gene: NA; clone size: once; V gene: TRBV27
CDR3 DNA: TGTGCCAGCAGCCCCCCGGGGGGGAACTACGAGCAGTACTTC; CDR3 protein: CASSPPGGNYEQYF; J gene: TRBJ2-7; D gene: TRBD2; clone size: NA; V gene: TRBV13
CDR3 DNA: TGTGCCAGCAGGCCAGGCAAAAGCTCCTACAATGAGCAGTTCTTC; CDR3 protein: CASRPGKSSYNEQFF; J gene: TRBJ2-1; D gene: NA; clone size: NA; V gene: TRBV6-1
CDR3 DNA: TGTGCCAGCAGCCTAAAACCCCGGGGGGCTGGGGCCAACGTCCTGACTTTC; CDR3 protein: CASSLKPRGAGANVLTF; J gene: TRBJ2-6; D gene: TRBD2; clone size: NA; V gene: TRBV7-6
CDR3 DNA: TGTGCCAGCAGTCCAGCGGGAGTTAAATCGTACGAGCAGTACTTC; CDR3 protein: CASSPAGVKSYEQYF; J gene: TRBJ2-7; D gene: TRBD2; clone size: few; V gene: TRBV28
CDR3 DNA: TGCAGCGCTCCCACAGGGAGCACTGAAGCTTTCTTT; CDR3 protein: CSAPTGSTEAFF; J gene: TRBJ1-1; D gene: NA; clone size: few; V gene: TRBV29-1
CDR3 DNA: TGTGCCAGCAGATTTCTAGCGGGAGAGAATAATGAGCAGTTCTTC; CDR3 protein: CASRFLAGENNEQFF; J gene: TRBJ2-1; D gene: TRBD2; clone size: few; V gene: TRBV6-5
CDR3 DNA: TGTGCCAGCAGCTTAGTGGCGACAGACCCAGATACGCAGTATTTT; CDR3 protein: CASSLVATDPDTQYF; J gene: TRBJ2-3; D gene: NA; clone size: once; V gene: TRBV7-8
CDR3 DNA: TGTGCCAGCAGTTCTCCCCGGGCGGAGGGCTCCTACAATGAGCAGTTCTTC; CDR3 protein: CASSSPRAEGSYNEQFF; J gene: TRBJ2-1; D gene: NA; clone size: NA; V gene: TRBV28
CDR3 DNA: TGTGCCAGCAGTAGTCAGGGACAGGAAAAACTGTTTTTT; CDR3 protein: CASSSQGQEKLFF; J gene: TRBJ1-4; D gene: TRBD1; clone size: NA; V gene: TRBV12-3/TRBV12-4
CDR3 DNA: TGTGCCAGCAGACAACCAGCTAAGAACACTGAAGCTTTCTTT; CDR3 protein: CASRQPAKNTEAFF; J gene: TRBJ1-1; D gene: NA; clone size: NA; V gene: TRBV7-8
CDR3 DNA: TGTGCCAGCAGCGTAGGACAGGGAGGCGGCTCCTACGAGCAGTACTTC; CDR3 protein: CASSVGQGGGSYEQYF; J gene: TRBJ2-7; D gene: NA; clone size: NA; V gene: TRBV9
CDR3 DNA: TGTGCCATCAGTGAGTATGGAGGAGACAATCAGCCCCAGCATTTT; CDR3 protein: CAISEYGGDNQPQHF; J gene: TRBJ1-5; D gene: NA; clone size: few; V gene: TRBV10-3
CDR3 DNA: TGCGCCAGCAGCTTGGTCCTAGGGGGTCAAGAGACCCAGTACTTC; CDR3 protein: CASSLVLGGQETQYF; J gene: TRBJ2-5; D gene: NA; clone size: NA; V gene: TRBV5-1
CDR3 DNA: TGTGCCAGCAGCTCCGACGGGGGGCGCAGGGTTGAAGCTTTCTTT; CDR3 protein: CASSSDGGRRVEAFF; J gene: TRBJ1-1; D gene: NA; clone size: NA; V gene: TRBV7-3
CDR3 DNA: TGTGCCAGCAGCGTAGGCGGCAGGCAAGACGGCTACACCTTC; CDR3 protein: CASSVGGRQDGYTF; J gene: TRBJ1-2; D gene: NA; clone size: NA; V gene: TRBV9
CDR3 DNA: TGTGCCAGCAGCCTGGGGGGGCAGCCCTACAATGAGCAGTTCTTC; CDR3 protein: CASSLGGQPYNEQFF; J gene: TRBJ2-1; D gene: NA; clone size: NA; V gene: TRBV3-1
CDR3 DNA: TGTGCCAGCAGCTATTCCCCAAAGGGCGGCAATGAGCAGTTCTTC; CDR3 protein: CASSYSPKGGNEQFF; J gene: TRBJ2-1; D gene: NA; clone size: few; V gene: TRBV7-9
CDR3 DNA: TGTGCCAGCAGTTACGGTGTAGCTTCACAAGAGACCCAGTACTTC; CDR3 protein: CASSYGVASQETQYF; J gene: TRBJ2-5; D gene: NA; clone size: few; V gene: TRBV6-5
CDR3 DNA: TGTGCCAGCAGTTCCGGGACAGGGCTACTCGTGTATACTGAAGCTTTCTTT; CDR3 protein: CASSSGTGLLVYTEAFF; J gene: TRBJ1-1; D gene: TRBD1; clone size: NA; V gene: TRBV6-5
CDR3 DNA: TGTGCCAGCAGTCGCAACGTCAAAACCGCGGCTTTCTTT; CDR3 protein: CASSRNVKTAAFF; J gene: TRBJ1-1; D gene: NA; clone size: NA; V gene: TRBV6-5
CDR3 DNA: TGTGCCACCAGTGATCCGGGACGGACATCGGCGGAGCAGTTCTTC; CDR3 protein: CATSDPGRTSAEQFF; J gene: TRBJ2-1; D gene: NA; clone size: few; V gene: TRBV24-1
CDR3 DNA: TGCAGCGTGACAGGGCATCAAGAGACCCAGTACTTC; CDR3 protein: CSVTGHQETQYF; J gene: TRBJ2-5; D gene: TRBD1; clone size: many; V gene: TRBV29-1
CDR3 DNA: TGTGCCAGCGGCGGGGACAGGTCGGCAACCGGGGAGCTGTTTTTT; CDR3 protein: CASGGDRSATGELFF; J gene: TRBJ2-2; D gene: TRBD1; clone size: NA; V gene: TRBV28
CDR3 DNA: TGTGCCAGCAGCGTAGTGAGAGGCCAGCGCTACGAGCAGTACTTC; CDR3 protein: CASSVVRGQRYEQYF; J gene: TRBJ2-7; D gene: NA; clone size: NA; V gene: TRBV11-2
CDR3 DNA: TGCAGTGCTAGCGGGGGAGGGGCTCTAAATGAGCAGTTCTTC; CDR3 protein: CSASGGGALNEQFF; J gene: TRBJ2-1; D gene: TRBD2; clone size: few; V gene: TRBV20-1
CDR3 DNA: TGCGCCAGCGGAGAAGGACGGCGTAATGAAAAACTGTTTTTT; CDR3 protein: CASGEGRRNEKLFF; J gene: TRBJ1-4; D gene: NA; clone size: few; V gene: TRBV5-1
CDR3 DNA: TGTGCCATCAGTGAGTCAGACCGGGATGAGCAGTTCTTC; CDR3 protein: CAISESDRDEQFF; J gene: TRBJ2-1; D gene: NA; clone size: NA; V gene: TRBV10-3
CDR3 DNA: TGCGCCAGCAGCTCGGGACTAGCGGATCAAGAGACCCAGTACTTC; CDR3 protein: CASSSGLADQETQYF; J gene: TRBJ2-5; D gene: TRBD2; clone size: few; V gene: TRBV4-1
CDR3 DNA: TGTGCCACCAGTGATCCCGCACTAGCGGATGGTGAGCAGTTCTTC; CDR3 protein: CATSDPALADGEQFF; J gene: TRBJ2-1; D gene: TRBD2; clone size: once; V gene: TRBV24-1
CDR3 DNA: TGCAGTGCCCAGACTAGCGGGAGAGTCAATGAGCAGTTCTTC; CDR3 protein: CSAQTSGRVNEQFF; J gene: TRBJ2-1; D gene: TRBD2; clone size: NA; V gene: TRBV20-1
CDR3 DNA: TGCGCCAGCAGTCGGGACAGCCAAGACACCCAGTACTTC; CDR3 protein: CASSRDSQDTQYF; J gene: TRBJ2-5; D gene: TRBD1; clone size: NA; V gene: TRBV10-1
CDR3 DNA: TGTGCCAGCACACTAGCAAGACTAGCGGGAGGGCCCTACAATGAGCAGTTCTTC; CDR3 protein: CASTLARLAGGPYNEQFF; J gene: TRBJ2-1; D gene: TRBD2; clone size: NA; V gene: TRBV12-3/TRBV12-4
CDR3 DNA: TGCGCCAGCAGCCTGGGACTAGCGGAGGCAGATACGCAGTATTTT; CDR3 protein: CASSLGLAEADTQYF; J gene: TRBJ2-3; D gene: TRBD2; clone size: few; V gene: TRBV5-1
CDR3 DNA: TGTGCCAGCAGTTTATGCAGGCTAGCGGGAGAAGATGAGCAGTTCTTC; CDR3 protein: CASSLCRLAGEDEQFF; J gene: TRBJ2-1; D gene: TRBD2; clone size: NA; V gene: TRBV28
CDR3 DNA: TGCGCCAGCAGCTTGGTAATAGCCGGGGGAGAGCAGTTCTTC; CDR3 protein: CASSLVIAGGEQFF; J gene: TRBJ2-1; D gene: NA; clone size: few; V gene: TRBV5-1
CDR3 DNA: TGTGCCAGCAGCTTCCGGGACAGGAGGGATGGCTACACCTTC; CDR3 protein: CASSFRDRRDGYTF; J gene: TRBJ1-2; D gene: TRBD1; clone size: NA; V gene: TRBV5-5
CDR3 DNA: TGCGCCAGCAGCTCGACGTCGGCAGGAGTCCAAGAGACCCAGTACTTC; CDR3 protein: CASSSTSAGVQETQYF; J gene: TRBJ2-5; D gene: NA; clone size: NA; V gene: TRBV5-1